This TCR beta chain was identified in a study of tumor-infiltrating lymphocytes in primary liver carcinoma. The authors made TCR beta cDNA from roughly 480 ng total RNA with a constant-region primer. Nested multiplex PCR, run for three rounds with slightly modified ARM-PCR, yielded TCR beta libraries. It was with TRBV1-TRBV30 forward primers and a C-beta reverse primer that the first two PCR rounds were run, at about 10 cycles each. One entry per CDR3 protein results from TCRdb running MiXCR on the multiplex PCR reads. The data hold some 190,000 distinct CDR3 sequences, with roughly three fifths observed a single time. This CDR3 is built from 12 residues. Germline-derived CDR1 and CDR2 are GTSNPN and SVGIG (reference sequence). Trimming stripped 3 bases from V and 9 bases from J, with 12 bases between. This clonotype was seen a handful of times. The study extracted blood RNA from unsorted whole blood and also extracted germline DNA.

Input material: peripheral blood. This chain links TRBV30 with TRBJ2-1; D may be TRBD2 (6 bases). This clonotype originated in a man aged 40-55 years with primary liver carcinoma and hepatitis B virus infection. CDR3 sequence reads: CAWSHLEGEQFF. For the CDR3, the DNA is TGTGCCTGGAGCCATCTGGAGGGTGAGCAGTTCTTC.